Below, 2 T cell receptor beta chains from the same sample are listed, as sequenced in a study of cytotoxic CD8 clonotypes in ibrutinib-treated CLL. The data were produced by immunoSEQ multiplex PCR, yet TCRdb's version contains in-frame clones alone and is incomplete. Here the sample spans about 6,000 clones, around 74% being singletons. The input for sequencing was PBMCs, taken before ibrutinib treatment. The receptors originated from a human donor with chronic lymphocytic leukemia.

The CDR3 nucleotides are TGCGCCAGCAAAGTACTAGCGGGAGCTAACAATGAGCAGTTCTTC. Translation gives CASKVLAGANNEQFF. This sequence joins TRBV5-1 and TRBJ2-1; 11 bases are a match to TRBD2. Germline-derived CDR1 and CDR2 are SGHRS and YFSETQ. CDR3 size: 15 residues. V lost 6 bases, J lost 5 bases, and 7 bases stayed unmatched.

This sequence joins TRBV11-3 and TRBJ2-1; D is ambiguous. This CDR3 spans 15 amino acids. Germline V gene sequence: CDR1 SGHNT, CDR2 YENEEA. Between the trimmed V and J ends, which lost 1 base and 7 bases, there was a span of 14 bases. DNA for the CDR3: TGTGCCAGCAGCTTAGTAGGTTCCCGTTGGAATGAGCAGTTCTTC. It specifies CASSLVGSRWNEQFF.